One sample yielded the 24 T cell receptor beta chains listed below, sequenced in a study of molecular identifiers for immune sequencing clone quantification. Via MiXCR, TCRdb re-called the PCR reads, giving one row per CDR3 protein. The table shows more than 300,000 distinct CDR3 sequences, with over 20% occurring only once. Source material: naive CD8+ T cells from blood, with Jurkat cell RNA spiked in. Subset noted: FACS-sorted CD8+CD4-CCR7+CD45RA+ naive T cells. The receptor set was obtained from a human donor in good health. Some libraries in this study had Jurkat cell RNA spiked in.

This clonotype was recorded only once. Just one base apart from a much larger clone, this may be a read error. V and J are TRBV4-1 and TRBJ2-7; D possibly corresponds to TRBD1 (7 bases). Germline CDR1 MGHRA, CDR2 YSYEKL. V lost 1 base and J 2 bases, leaving 12 bases between the germline ends. This CDR3 comprises 15 residues. This CDR3 is CASSQGAGQTYEQYF. DNA for the CDR3: TGCGCCAGCAGCCAAGGGGCGGGACAGACCTACGAGCAGTACTTC.

Comments on this clonotype: Since a much larger clone is just one base distant, this may be a read error. The chain recombines TRBV5-1 with TRBJ2-2; TRBD2 might be the D (5 bases). The V end was cut by 3 bases, the J end by 3 bases, with 12 bases between. This CDR3 is 15 amino acids long. Germline values: CDR1 SGHRS, CDR2 YFSETQ. The CDR3 region has the DNA TGCGCCAGCAGCTGGTGGAGGATAGACACCGGGGAGCTGTTTTTT. Its translation: CASSWWRIDTGELFF.

The gene calls are TRBV6-2 or TRBV6-3 and TRBJ1-2; D remains ambiguous. Germline CDR1 MNHEY, CDR2 SVGEGT. The CDR3 length is 13 residues. Trimming left V 4 bases short and J 8 bases short, with 14 bases between. CDR3 residues: CASSSNTAGGYTF. The CDR3 nucleotides read TGTGCCAGCAGTTCCAATACTGCCGGGGGCTACACCTTC.

This clonotype was found a few times. The rearrangement uses TRBV15 and TRBJ1-5; TRBD1 matches at 8 bases. Germline assignment: CDR1 LNHNV and CDR2 YYDKDF (reference sequence). The V gene end was trimmed by 2 bases and the J gene end by 4 bases; junction bases not matched to a gene: 1. The CDR3 is made up of 14 amino acids. The CDR3 coding sequence is TGTGCCACCAGCAGATGGACAGGGAATCAGCCCCAGCATTTT. Translation: CATSRWTGNQPQHF.

This chain uses TRBV4-2 with TRBJ1-1, with TRBD1 matching over 10 bases. Trimming cost V 7 bases and J 1 base; bases outside gene matches: 9. The CDR3 spans 16 residues. The germline gives CDR1 LGHNA, CDR2 YNFKEQ. CDR3 sequence reads: CASIPHRDRGNTEAFF. DNA of the CDR3: TGTGCCAGCATCCCACACCGGGACAGGGGGAACACTGAAGCTTTCTTT.

This clonotype was found many times. The V call is TRBV6-5, the J call TRBJ1-1; D is undetermined. Trimming removed 0 bases at V and 1 base at J, with 9 bases between. The CDR3 has 15 amino acids. The germline V gene has CDR1 MNHEY and CDR2 SVGAGI. The CDR3 loop is CASSYSSNQNTEAFF. CDR3 DNA sequence: TGTGCCAGCAGTTACTCCTCGAATCAGAACACTGAAGCTTTCTTT.

There are many counts of this clonotype. The chain has TRBV5-4 and TRBJ2-7; a possible D gene is TRBD2 (5 bases). Germline loops: CDR1 SGHNT, CDR2 YYREEE (reference sequence). This CDR3 contains 17 residues. Trimming cost V 4 bases and J 0 bases, with 20 bases left between them. The CDR3 spells CASSPTSGRAASYEQYF. DNA of the CDR3: TGTGCCAGCAGCCCGACGAGTGGGCGGGCGGCCTCCTACGAGCAGTACTTC.

There are many counts of this clonotype. The gene calls are TRBV7-2 and TRBJ2-7; D may be TRBD2 (5 bases). Germline CDR1 and CDR2: SGHTA and FQGNSA. V was clipped by 4 bases and J by 7 bases, with 14 bases between them. The CDR3 consists of 13 residues. Written as DNA, the CDR3 is TGTGCCAGCAGCTCAGACGCGGGTCTGGAGCAGTACTTC. It translates to CASSSDAGLEQYF.

This clonotype was seen repeatedly, ten times or more. The genes are TRBV27 and TRBJ1-1; TRBD1 might be the D (6 bases). The V gene's germline CDR1 is MNHEY and CDR2 SMNVEV (reference sequence). V was clipped by 5 bases and J by 1 base, with 11 bases between them. The CDR3 spans 14 residues. CDR3 loop: CASSPGTTNTEAFF. The CDR3 DNA is TGTGCCAGCAGTCCCGGGACAACGAACACTGAAGCTTTCTTT.

For this clonotype: Just one base apart from a much larger clone, this may be a read error. The chain is built from TRBV7-9 and TRBJ2-7; the D is unclear. This CDR3 region has 11 residues. V was shortened by 8 bases and J by 6 bases, with 11 bases between the two germline ends. The V gene's germline CDR1 is SEHNR and CDR2 FQNEAQ (reference sequence). For the CDR3, the DNA is TGTGCCAGCGGCGGCGATCGCGAGCAGTACTTC. It encodes CASGGDREQYF. Combining the CDR3 with reference TRBV7-9 and TRBJ2-7 gives the whole variable domain DTGVSQNPRHKITKRGQNVTFRCDPISEHNRLYWYRQTLGQGPEFLTYFQNEAQLEKSRLLSDRFSAERPKGSFSTLEIQRTEQGDSAMYLCASGGDREQYFGPGTRLTVT.

Notes on this clonotype: It is likely a read error, because the conserved phenylalanine at the end of the CDR3 is missing. The chain joins TRBV6-2 or TRBV6-3 to TRBJ2-1; D is uncertain. This CDR3 comprises 13 residues. CDR1 MNHEY and CDR2 SVGEGT come from the germline V gene. V lost 2 bases and J 7 bases, leaving 9 bases between the germline ends. CDR3 region: CASSYTPINEQFL. The CDR3 coding sequence is TGTGCCAGCAGTTACACCCCTATTAATGAGCAGTTCCTC.

This clonotype came up a few times. A much larger clone is a single base away; this may be a read error. The chain joins TRBV7-9 to TRBJ2-3; a possible D gene is TRBD2 (6 bases). With 5 bases removed from V and 4 bases from J, the gap between germline ends came to 13 bases. CDR1 and CDR2 from the germline V gene are SEHNR and FQNEAQ (reference sequence). This CDR3 region has 14 residues. The CDR3 is CASSIVSGADTQYF. CDR3 nucleotides: TGTGCCAGCAGCATAGTCTCGGGAGCAGATACGCAGTATTTT.

The table lists this clonotype with many counts. V and J are TRBV7-2 and TRBJ2-4; 7 positions agree with TRBD1. The CDR3 length is 13 residues. CDR1 and CDR2 from the germline V gene are SGHTA and FQGNSA. Unmatched junction bases numbered 4, after V lost 11 bases and J lost 0 bases. The DNA for the CDR3 is TGTGCCTCCCAGGGGGTAGCCAAAAACATTCAGTACTTC. It is translated as CASQGVAKNIQYF.

Concerning this clonotype: A much larger clone differs from this one at a single base, so this may be a read error. The chain uses TRBV6-2 or TRBV6-3 and TRBJ1-2; unclear D gene. Trimming stripped 5 bases from V and 4 bases from J, with 14 bases between. CDR3 size: 14 residues. Germline CDR1 and CDR2: MNHEY and SVGEGT. The CDR3 DNA follows: TGTGCCAGCAGTACAGAGGACGAAGCCTATGGCTACACCTTC. As protein: CASSTEDEAYGYTF.

The sample holds many counts of this clonotype. This rearrangement joins TRBV4-3 to TRBJ2-1; no firm D call. V lost 0 bases to trimming and J lost 0 bases, with 6 bases between them. The germline V gene has CDR1 LGHNA and CDR2 YSLEER. This CDR3 has 15 residues. The CDR3 region is CASSQDGFSYNEQFF. The CDR3 bases are TGCGCCAGCAGCCAAGACGGGTTCTCCTACAATGAGCAGTTCTTC.

This clonotype was detected only a few times. J is TRBJ2-7 and V is TRBV20-1; 14 positions agree with TRBD2. CDR1 is DFQATT and CDR2 is SNEGSKA in the germline V gene (reference sequence). This CDR3 comprises 14 residues. V was clipped by 6 bases and J by 1 base; unmatched bases: 2. The CDR3 loop reads CSARTSGGSYEQYF. The DNA of the CDR3 is TGCAGTGCCAGGACTAGCGGGGGGTCCTACGAGCAGTACTTC.

This clonotype was seen only a few times. V gene TRBV12-3 or TRBV12-4 combines with J gene TRBJ2-1; 9 bases match TRBD1. The CDR3 loop spans 17 amino acids. V shed 5 bases and J 7 bases; nucleotides not matched to a gene: 15. The CDR3 sequence is CASSLTGTGSPINEQFF. The DNA for the CDR3 is TGTGCCAGCAGTCTGACCGGGACAGGGTCTCCCATAAATGAGCAGTTCTTC.

This clonotype was recorded many times. This sequence joins TRBV6-5 and TRBJ2-2; no firm D call. Germline assignment: CDR1 MNHEY and CDR2 SVGAGI. The CDR3 covers 16 residues. The V end was cut by 6 bases, the J end by 0 bases, with 14 bases between. The CDR3 protein is CASSYAMAPNTGELFF. As DNA, the CDR3 is TGTGCCAGCAGCTACGCCATGGCTCCGAACACCGGGGAGCTGTTTTTT.

To note about this clonotype: A read error is possible here, since a much larger clone lies one base away. The V gene is TRBV7-9, the J gene TRBJ1-4; TRBD1 matches at 9 bases. The CDR3 loop spans 14 amino acids. V lost 5 bases, J lost 12 bases, and 10 bases stayed unmatched. The germline V gene encodes CDR1 SEHNR and CDR2 FQNEAQ (reference sequence). This CDR3 is CASSPGQGREELFF. CDR3 DNA sequence: TGTGCCAGCAGCCCGGGACAGGGTCGCGAAGAACTGTTTTTT.

This clonotype was picked up many times. The V and J genes are TRBV5-4 and TRBJ2-6; D remains unclear. The CDR3 consists of 14 residues. V was clipped by 4 bases and J by 0 bases, with 5 bases between them. From germline, CDR1 is SGHNT and CDR2 YYREEE (reference sequence). The CDR3 region is CASSEGSGANVLTF. The CDR3 nucleotides read TGTGCCAGCAGCGAAGGCTCTGGGGCCAACGTCCTGACTTTC.

This clonotype was detected many times. CDR3 coding DNA: TGCGCCAGCAGCCCAGGACAGGGAATGCAAGAGACCCAGTACTTC. Protein product: CASSPGQGMQETQYF. This chain uses TRBV5-1 with TRBJ2-5; 8 positions agree with TRBD1. Trimming removed 4 bases from V and 2 bases from J; junction bases left unmatched: 7. The germline gives CDR1 SGHRS, CDR2 YFSETQ. The CDR3 contains 15 residues.

Many counts were recorded for this clonotype. The J gene is TRBJ2-7, the V gene TRBV28; D possibly corresponds to TRBD2 (6 bases). CDR3 size: 13 residues. The V and J ends lost 6 bases and 6 bases respectively, with 15 bases between them. Germline V gene data show CDR1 as MDHEN and CDR2 as SYDVKM. The CDR3 loop reads CASSHPGLPEQYF. CDR3 DNA sequence: TGTGCCAGCAGCCATCCGGGACTTCCCGAGCAGTACTTC. The variable domain in full, completed from reference TRBV28 and TRBJ2-7, reads DVKVTQSSRYLVKRTGEKVFLECVQDMDHENMFWYRQDPGLGLRLIYFSYDVKMKEKGDIPEGYSVSREKKERFSLILESASTNQTSMYLCASSHPGLPEQYFGPGTRLTVT.

The CDR3 bases are TGTGCCAGCAGTTTTGGACAGGGGTCCGGGGAGCTGTTTTTT. It codes for CASSFGQGSGELFF. This sequence joins TRBV27 and TRBJ2-2; 9 bases are a match to TRBD1. The V segment lost 3 bases and the J segment 6 bases; nucleotides outside the gene matches: 2. The CDR3 loop spans 14 amino acids. Germline CDR1 and CDR2: MNHEY and SMNVEV (reference sequence).

This clonotype was counted many times. The rearrangement joins TRBV28 to TRBJ2-5, with a weak D call TRBD2 (6 bases). Trimming took off 1 base at V and 4 bases at J, with 16 bases between the two ends. Germline values: CDR1 MDHEN, CDR2 SYDVKM. The CDR3 spans 16 residues. The CDR3 DNA follows: TGTGCCAGCAGTTTATTCTCGGTCCCGGGGGTAGAGACCCAGTACTTC. Encoded protein: CASSLFSVPGVETQYF.